The 22 T cell receptor beta chains in this list originate from one sample, sequenced in a study of cytomegalovirus exposure and HLA in healthy donors. With 60 Vbeta and 13 Jbeta primers, the PCR was carried out. TCRdb's table, derived via immunoSEQ multiplex PCR, lists solely in-frame clones and lacks some. The sample holds approximately 220,000 clones, roughly 83% seen once. The material sequenced was PBMCs. These receptors all come from a boy between 2 and 15 years old in good health and CMV-seronegative.

The chain recombines TRBV25-1 with TRBJ2-5; D remains unclear. CDR3 length equals 10 residues. The V gene lost 7 bases and the J gene lost 5 bases, with 5 bases spanning the gap. In germline, CDR1 is MGHDK, CDR2 SYGVNS. The CDR3 reads CASIGETQYF. The CDR3 region has the DNA TGTGCCAGCATCGGGGAGACCCAGTACTTC.

The CDR3, as DNA: TGTGCCAGCAGCTTACGGACAGGCGGAAACACCATATATTTT. Its protein product is CASSLRTGGNTIYF. This chain connects TRBV11-2 to TRBJ1-3, with TRBD1 matching 7 bases. The length of the CDR3 is 14 residues. V shed 2 bases, J shed 4 bases, and the junction held 2 bases outside the gene matches. Germline V gives CDR1 SGHAT, CDR2 FQNNGV.

The chain joins TRBV5-1 to TRBJ1-3, with D hard to call. Germline values: CDR1 SGHRS, CDR2 YFSETQ. The germline V and J ends were trimmed by 1 base and 2 bases, with 7 bases remaining between them. The CDR3 is 14 residues long. CDR3 amino acids: CASSLSAAGNTIYF. The CDR3 DNA reads as TGCGCCAGCAGCTTGTCTGCGGCTGGAAACACCATATATTTT.

This clone has just a few counts. This chain links TRBV4-1 with TRBJ2-7, with a possible D match to TRBD1 (6 bases). The V gene lost 3 bases and the J gene lost 2 bases, with 20 bases spanning the gap. The CDR3 sequence is 17 residues long. The germline gives CDR1 MGHRA, CDR2 YSYEKL. CDR3 DNA: TGCGCCAGCAGCCAGGATACATCAGGGGACGGAGCCTACGAGCAGTACTTC. Protein sequence: CASSQDTSGDGAYEQYF.

This chain connects TRBV9 to TRBJ2-3; the match to TRBD1 covers 8 bases. The CDR3 has 14 amino acids. In germline, CDR1 is SGDLS, CDR2 YYNGEE. V lost 3 bases, J lost 3 bases, and 3 bases stayed unmatched. The CDR3 region has the DNA TGTGCCAGCAGCGCCCGGACAGGGACAGATACGCAGTATTTT. It specifies CASSARTGTDTQYF. Based on the CDR3 plus reference TRBV9 and TRBJ2-3, the full variable domain is DSGVTQTPKHLITATGQRVTLRCSPRSGDLSVYWYQQSLDQGLQFLIQYYNGEERAKGNILERFSAQQFPDLHSELNLSSLELGDSALYFCASSARTGTDTQYFGPGTRLTVL.

The chain is built from TRBV27 and TRBJ2-7; D perhaps matches TRBD1 (7 bases). V lost 3 bases and J 3 bases, leaving 12 bases between the germline ends. Germline values: CDR1 MNHEY, CDR2 SMNVEV (reference sequence). The CDR3 consists of 14 residues. The CDR3 region is CASSLGRGVYEQYF. The CDR3 DNA follows: TGTGCCAGCAGTTTGGGCAGGGGGGTCTACGAGCAGTACTTC.

V usage is TRBV6-5 and J usage is TRBJ2-7, with a tentative D call TRBD1 (5 bases). Trimming cost V 5 bases and J 7 bases, with 15 bases left between them. There are 13 residues in the CDR3. The germline V gene has CDR1 MNHEY and CDR2 SVGAGI. CDR3 amino acids: CASSVSGIVEQYF. The CDR3 coding sequence is TGTGCCAGCAGTGTATCAGGGATCGTGGAGCAGTACTTC.

The chain employs TRBV29-1 and TRBJ2-5; TRBD2 aligns across 8 bases. CDR1 and CDR2 (germline): SQVTM, ANQGSEA. The CDR3 covers 13 residues. J was trimmed by 1 base and V by 6 bases; bases with no gene match: 4. The CDR3 protein is CSVPGTSQETQYF. In DNA, the CDR3 is TGCAGCGTGCCAGGGACTAGCCAAGAGACCCAGTACTTC.

The chain couples TRBV11-2 to TRBJ2-7, with no clear D. Germline CDR1 is SGHAT and CDR2 is FQNNGV. V lost 1 base and J 0 bases, leaving 7 bases between the germline ends. CDR3 length equals 14 residues. CDR3 nucleotides: TGTGCCAGCAGCTTAGTAACGGTCTCCTACGAGCAGTACTTC. Amino acids: CASSLVTVSYEQYF.

The chain has TRBV12-5 and TRBJ2-2; TRBD1 matches at 8 bases. Trimming cost V 6 bases and J 2 bases; bases outside gene matches: 11. Germline values: CDR1 LGHNT, CDR2 FRNRAP. This CDR3 is 17 amino acids long. This CDR3 reads CASGLPRGQANTGELFF. The CDR3 nucleotides are TGTGCTAGTGGCCTCCCAAGGGGACAGGCAAACACCGGGGAGCTGTTTTTT.

The chain carries TRBV10-3 and TRBJ2-4, with D tentatively TRBD2 (5 bases). V lost 3 bases, J lost 7 bases, and 13 bases lay in between. Per germline, CDR1 ENHRY and CDR2 SYGVKD. The CDR3 extends over 14 amino acids. The CDR3 spells CAISELEAGNIQYF. The DNA of the CDR3 is TGTGCCATCAGTGAATTGGAGGCCGGGAACATTCAGTACTTC.

This chain joins TRBV5-1 and TRBJ2-7; D perhaps matches TRBD1 (5 bases). The germline V gene has CDR1 SGHRS and CDR2 YFSETQ. There are 14 residues in the CDR3. V was pared by 0 bases and J by 0 bases, with 7 bases between. CDR3 protein: CASSLDDSSYEQYF. In nucleotides, the CDR3 is TGCGCCAGCAGCTTGGATGACAGCTCCTACGAGCAGTACTTC. Full variable domain (missing parts from reference TRBV5-1 and TRBJ2-7): KAGVTQTPRYLIKTRGQQVTLSCSPISGHRSVSWYQQTPGQGLQFLFEYFSETQRNKGNFPGRFSGRQFSNSRSEMNVSTLELGDSALYLCASSLDDSSYEQYFGPGTRLTVT.

This chain uses TRBV2 with TRBJ2-7; D is uncertain. The germline V gene encodes CDR1 SNHLY and CDR2 FYNNEI. V lost 7 bases and J 5 bases, leaving 21 bases between the germline ends. CDR3 size: 15 residues. For the CDR3, the DNA is TGTGCCAGCATCGGGTCACTCGTTGCGAACGACGAGCAGTACTTC. This sequence encodes CASIGSLVANDEQYF.

The chain employs TRBV7-9 and TRBJ2-3; TRBD1 is a possible D gene (6 bases). CDR3 length: 14 amino acids. V was pared by 7 bases and J by 2 bases, with 13 bases between. Germline CDR1 and CDR2: SEHNR and FQNEAQ (reference sequence). The CDR3 nucleotides are TGTGCCAGCATTAAGGGGGACAACACAGATACGCAGTATTTT. Translated: CASIKGDNTDTQYF.

This clone was detected a few times. The chain uses TRBV6-5 and TRBJ1-6; D unclear. The CDR3 extends over 14 amino acids. From germline, CDR1 is MNHEY and CDR2 SVGAGI. The germline V and J ends were trimmed by 0 bases and 10 bases, with 10 bases remaining between them. CDR3 region: CASSYSTRGSPLHF. The CDR3 DNA is TGTGCCAGCAGTTACTCCACGAGAGGGTCACCCCTCCACTTT.

This chain connects TRBV7-9 to TRBJ2-5; 7 positions match TRBD2. Germline lookup yields CDR1 SEHNR and CDR2 FQNEAQ (reference sequence). The CDR3 totals 16 residues. Losses at the gene ends were 5 bases for V and 6 bases for J; bases not matched to a gene: 15. CDR3 DNA sequence: TGTGCCAGCAGCACCAGGATAGGACTAGGGGTGCAGACCCAGTACTTC. Protein: CASSTRIGLGVQTQYF.

The chain couples TRBV25-1 to TRBJ2-2; TRBD1 matches at 7 bases. Germline V gene lookup returns CDR1 MGHDK and CDR2 SYGVNS. This CDR3 has 15 residues. V lost 6 bases and J lost 0; bases outside the gene matches: 4. In DNA form, the CDR3 reads TGTGCCAGCAGGGGGGACAGCTCGAACACCGGGGAGCTGTTTTTT. As protein: CASRGDSSNTGELFF.

The chain carries TRBV19 and TRBJ2-3; TRBD2 agrees at 10 bases. CDR1 is LNHDA and CDR2 is SQIVND in the germline V gene (reference sequence). This CDR3 contains 17 residues. V lost 1 base and J lost 4; bases outside the gene matches: 8. CDR3: CASSIGAGGPFPDTQYF. DNA for the CDR3: TGTGCCAGTAGTATAGGAGCGGGAGGGCCCTTTCCAGATACGCAGTATTTT.

The rearrangement uses TRBV5-6 and TRBJ2-7, with D unresolved. The CDR3 covers 11 residues. Trimming shortened V by 4 bases and J by 3 bases, and 5 bases separated the two germline ends. CDR1 and CDR2 (germline): SGHDT, YYEEEE. In DNA, the CDR3 is TGTGCCAGCAGCCGGTTCTACGAGCAGTACTTC. Translation gives CASSRFYEQYF.

The chain carries TRBV7-2 and TRBJ2-7, with D uncertain. This CDR3 is 15 amino acids long. V lost 1 base and J lost 1, with 11 bases in between. Germline V gene sequence: CDR1 SGHTA, CDR2 FQGNSA. The CDR3 region is CASSLVAQISYEQYF. The CDR3 nucleotides are TGTGCCAGCAGCTTAGTGGCACAGATATCCTACGAGCAGTACTTC.

V and J are TRBV27 and TRBJ2-7, with 8 bases aligning to TRBD2. The CDR3 is 17 residues long. Germline CDR1 reads MNHEY; CDR2 reads SMNVEV (reference sequence). After removal of 3 bases from V and 2 bases from J, the junction contained 12 bases not matched to a gene. CDR3 in amino acids: CASSFLPTSGSPYEQYF. CDR3 DNA sequence: TGTGCCAGCAGTTTCCTTCCCACTAGCGGCAGTCCCTACGAGCAGTACTTC.

The V gene is TRBV29-1, the J gene TRBJ2-1, with TRBD2 matching over 7 bases. Germline loops: CDR1 SQVTM, CDR2 ANQGSEA. The CDR3 is made up of 13 amino acids. The J segment lost 4 bases and the V segment lost 8 bases, leaving 8 bases of the junction unmatched. The CDR3: CSPLGEGYNEQFF. The CDR3 coding sequence is TGCAGCCCATTGGGGGAGGGTTACAATGAGCAGTTCTTC.